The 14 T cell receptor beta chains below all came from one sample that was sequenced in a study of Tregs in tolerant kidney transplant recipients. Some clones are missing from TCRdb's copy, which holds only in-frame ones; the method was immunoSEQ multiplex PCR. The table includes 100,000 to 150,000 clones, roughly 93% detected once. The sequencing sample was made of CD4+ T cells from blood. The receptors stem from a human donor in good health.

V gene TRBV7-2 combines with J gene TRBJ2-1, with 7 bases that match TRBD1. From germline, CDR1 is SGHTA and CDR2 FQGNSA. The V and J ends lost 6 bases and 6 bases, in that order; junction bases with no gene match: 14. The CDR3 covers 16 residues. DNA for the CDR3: TGTGCCAGCAGTCAACAAATCGCCAGACAGGGCAATGAGCAGTTCTTC. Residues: CASSQQIARQGNEQFF. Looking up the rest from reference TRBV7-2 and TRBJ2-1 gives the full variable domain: GAGVSQSPSNKVTEKGKDVELRCDPISGHTALYWYRQSLGQGLEFLIYFQGNSAPDKSGLPSDRFSAERTGGSVSTLTIQRTQQEDSAVYLCASSQQIARQGNEQFFGPGTRLTVL.

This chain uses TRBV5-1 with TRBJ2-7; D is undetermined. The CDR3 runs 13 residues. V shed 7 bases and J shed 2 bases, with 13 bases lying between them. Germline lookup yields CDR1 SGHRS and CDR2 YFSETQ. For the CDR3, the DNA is TGCGCCAGCGCCCCCAGAAACCCCTACGAGCAGTACTTC. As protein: CASAPRNPYEQYF.

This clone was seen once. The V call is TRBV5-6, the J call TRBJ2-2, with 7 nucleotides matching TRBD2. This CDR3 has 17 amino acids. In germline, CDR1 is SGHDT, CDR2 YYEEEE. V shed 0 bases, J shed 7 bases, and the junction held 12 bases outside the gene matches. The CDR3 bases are TGTGCCAGCAGCTTGGTTCATGCGGGAGTATCCCTCGGGGAGCTGTTTTTT. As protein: CASSLVHAGVSLGELFF.

The CDR3 coding sequence is TGTGCCTGGAGTGTAAATTTACAGGGCCATGGCTACACCTTC. Its protein product is CAWSVNLQGHGYTF. The chain recombines TRBV30 with TRBJ1-2, with D possibly TRBD1 on 6 matching bases. Germline V CDR1 and CDR2: GTSNPN, SVGIG (reference sequence). The length of the CDR3 is 14 residues. Trimming left V 0 bases short and J 6 bases short, with 14 bases between.

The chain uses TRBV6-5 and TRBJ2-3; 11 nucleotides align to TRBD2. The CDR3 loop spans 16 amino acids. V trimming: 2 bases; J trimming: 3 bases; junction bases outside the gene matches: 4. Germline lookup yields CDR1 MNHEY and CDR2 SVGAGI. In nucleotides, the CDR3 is TGTGCCAGCAGTTACGAGTCTAGCGGGAGGACAGATACGCAGTATTTT. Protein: CASSYESSGRTDTQYF.

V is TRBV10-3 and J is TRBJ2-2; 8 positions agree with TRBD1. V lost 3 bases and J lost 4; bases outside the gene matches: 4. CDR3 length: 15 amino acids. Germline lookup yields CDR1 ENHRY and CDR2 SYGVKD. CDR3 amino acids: CAISDQGAGTGELFF. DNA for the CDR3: TGTGCCATCAGTGATCAGGGGGCAGGCACCGGGGAGCTGTTTTTT.

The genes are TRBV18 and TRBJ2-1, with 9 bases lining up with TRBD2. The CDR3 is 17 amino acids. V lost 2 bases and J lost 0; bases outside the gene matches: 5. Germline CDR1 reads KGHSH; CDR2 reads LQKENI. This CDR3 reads CASSPRTSVSSYNEQFF. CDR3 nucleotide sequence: TGTGCCAGCTCACCAAGGACTAGCGTCAGCTCCTACAATGAGCAGTTCTTC. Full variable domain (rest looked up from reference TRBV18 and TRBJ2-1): NAGVMQNPRHLVRRRGQEARLRCSPMKGHSHVYWYRQLPEEGLKFMVYLQKENIIDESGMPKERFSAEFPKEGPSILRIQQVVRGDSAAYFCASSPRTSVSSYNEQFFGPGTRLTVL.

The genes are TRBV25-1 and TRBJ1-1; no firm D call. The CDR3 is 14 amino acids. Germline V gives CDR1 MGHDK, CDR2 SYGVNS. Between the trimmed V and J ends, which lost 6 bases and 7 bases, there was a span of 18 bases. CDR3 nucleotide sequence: TGTGCCAGCAGGGCCCTGGCGGGCCGCGATGAAGCTTTCTTT. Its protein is CASRALAGRDEAFF.

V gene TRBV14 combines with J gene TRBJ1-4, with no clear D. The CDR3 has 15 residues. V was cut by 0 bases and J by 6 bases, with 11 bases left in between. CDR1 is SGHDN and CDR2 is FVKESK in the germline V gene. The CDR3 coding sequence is TGTGCCAGCAGCCAAGATATGAACGGGGATGAAAAACTGTTTTTT. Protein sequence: CASSQDMNGDEKLFF.

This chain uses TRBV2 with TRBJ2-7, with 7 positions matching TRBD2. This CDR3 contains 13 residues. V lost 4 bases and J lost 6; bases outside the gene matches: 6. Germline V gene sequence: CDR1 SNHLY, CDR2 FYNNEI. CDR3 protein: CASSGELAVEQYF. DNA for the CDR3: TGTGCCAGCAGTGGAGAGCTAGCGGTCGAGCAGTACTTC.

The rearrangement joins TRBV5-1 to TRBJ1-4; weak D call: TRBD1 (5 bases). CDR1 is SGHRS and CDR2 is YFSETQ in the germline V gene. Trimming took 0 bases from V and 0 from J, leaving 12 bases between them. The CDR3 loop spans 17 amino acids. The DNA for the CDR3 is TGCGCCAGCAGCTTGGAGGCGGGGCCTCCAACTAATGAAAAACTGTTTTTT. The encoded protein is CASSLEAGPPTNEKLFF. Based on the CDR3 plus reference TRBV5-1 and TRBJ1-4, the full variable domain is KAGVTQTPRYLIKTRGQQVTLSCSPISGHRSVSWYQQTPGQGLQFLFEYFSETQRNKGNFPGRFSGRQFSNSRSEMNVSTLELGDSALYLCASSLEAGPPTNEKLFFGSGTQLSVL.

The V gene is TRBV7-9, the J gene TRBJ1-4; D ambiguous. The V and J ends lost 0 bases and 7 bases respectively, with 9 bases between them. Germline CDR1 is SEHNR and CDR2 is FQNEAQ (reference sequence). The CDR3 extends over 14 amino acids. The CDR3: CASSLATGVEKLFF. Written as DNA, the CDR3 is TGTGCCAGCAGCTTAGCCACCGGGGTTGAAAAACTGTTTTTT.

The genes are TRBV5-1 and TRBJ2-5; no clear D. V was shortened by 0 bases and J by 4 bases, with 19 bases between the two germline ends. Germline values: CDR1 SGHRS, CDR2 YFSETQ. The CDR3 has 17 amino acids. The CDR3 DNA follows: TGCGCCAGCAGCTTGGGAATCGTTCTGGCAGGACCAGAGACCCAGTACTTC. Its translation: CASSLGIVLAGPETQYF.

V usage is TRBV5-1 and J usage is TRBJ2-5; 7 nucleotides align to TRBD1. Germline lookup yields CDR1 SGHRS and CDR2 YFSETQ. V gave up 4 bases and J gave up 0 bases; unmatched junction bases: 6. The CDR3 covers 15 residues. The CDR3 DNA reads TGCGCCAGCAGCCTTGGACAGGCGTACCAAGAGACCCAGTACTTC. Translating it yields CASSLGQAYQETQYF. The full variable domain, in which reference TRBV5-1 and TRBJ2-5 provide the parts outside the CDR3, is KAGVTQTPRYLIKTRGQQVTLSCSPISGHRSVSWYQQTPGQGLQFLFEYFSETQRNKGNFPGRFSGRQFSNSRSEMNVSTLELGDSALYLCASSLGQAYQETQYFGPGTRLLVL.